These T cell receptor beta chains were read from a single sample in a study of T cells after yellow fever vaccination. TCRdb processed the 5' RACE reads anew with MiXCR; each CDR3 protein has one entry. The sample lists a few hundred thousand distinct CDR3 sequences; more than 5.5% were seen once. Sequenced here: PBMCs, sampled 5 days after the yellow fever booster vaccination. All receptors come from a man younger than 40 who received the YFV17D yellow fever vaccine. Both conserved end residues are part of each CDR3. D genes are given only for firm matches. Clone size is given for some rows only: seen once, a few or many times, or a class if the clone is expanded.

v_gene	j_gene	d_gene	abundance	CDR3aa	CDR3nt
TRBV7-2	TRBJ2-7	NA	many	CASSAQGYEQYF	TGTGCCAGCAGCGCACAGGGCTACGAGCAGTACTTC
TRBV7-7	TRBJ2-1	NA	NA	CASSLERLGYNEQFF	TGTGCTAGCAGCTTAGAGCGTCTAGGGTACAATGAGCAGTTCTTC
TRBV20-1	TRBJ1-1	NA	few	CSARVPGQEAFF	TGCAGTGCTAGAGTACCGGGACAAGAAGCTTTCTTT
TRBV5-6	TRBJ1-4	TRBD1	many	CASSFGGQEPNEKLFF	TGTGCCAGCAGCTTTGGGGGACAGGAACCGAATGAAAAACTGTTTTTT
TRBV25-1	TRBJ2-7	NA	few	CASSESGRVGVEQYF	TGTGCCAGCAGTGAATCGGGCAGGGTAGGGGTCGAGCAGTACTTC
TRBV7-2	TRBJ1-3	TRBD1	NA	CASSLWGTDGNTIYF	TGTGCCAGCAGCTTATGGGGGACAGATGGAAACACCATATATTTT
TRBV9	TRBJ2-5	NA	many	CASSVSPGTKETQYF	TGTGCCAGCAGCGTTTCCCCCGGGACAAAAGAGACCCAGTACTTC
TRBV11-2	TRBJ2-2	TRBD1	NA	CASSSYRGPNTGELFF	TGTGCCAGCAGCTCGTACAGGGGGCCAAACACCGGGGAGCTGTTTTTT
TRBV6-5	TRBJ2-7	TRBD1	NA	CASSYVGQGGDEQYF	TGTGCCAGCAGTTACGTCGGACAGGGGGGCGACGAGCAGTACTTC
TRBV3-1	TRBJ2-3	NA	many	CASSPGSGTQYF	TGTGCCAGCAGTCCGGGGTCCGGTACGCAGTATTTT
TRBV15	TRBJ2-7	TRBD1	many	CATSRDPRGQGGEQYF	TGTGCCACCAGCAGAGATCCGCGGGGACAGGGAGGCGAGCAGTACTTC
TRBV12-3/TRBV12-4	TRBJ2-2	NA	few	CASNRGLGGTGELFF	TGTGCCAGCAACAGGGGACTAGGGGGCACCGGGGAGCTGTTTTTT
TRBV3-1	TRBJ2-1	NA	NA	CASSQKGGYNEQFF	TGTGCCAGCAGCCAAAAGGGCGGCTACAATGAGCAGTTCTTC
TRBV29-1	TRBJ2-7	TRBD1	few	CSVRPFVTGRSDEQYF	TGCAGCGTTAGACCATTCGTGACAGGGCGCTCGGACGAGCAGTACTTC
TRBV20-1	TRBJ1-5	NA	NA	CSDKGVYSNQPQHF	TGCAGTGATAAGGGGGTATATAGCAATCAGCCCCAGCATTTT
TRBV20-1	TRBJ1-4	NA	NA	CSARSQKLFF	TGCAGTGCCAGGTCCCAAAAACTGTTTTTT
TRBV29-1	TRBJ2-1	TRBD2	few	CSVMGGVRSYNEQFF	TGCAGCGTGATGGGAGGGGTCCGGTCCTACAATGAGCAGTTCTTC
TRBV19	TRBJ2-3	NA	few	CASSSRGGQTASTDTQYF	TGTGCCAGTAGTTCCCGCGGGGGACAGACAGCTAGCACAGATACGCAGTATTTT
TRBV5-1	TRBJ2-7	NA	few	CASSLAATDYEQYF	TGCGCCAGCAGCTTGGCCGCGACGGACTACGAGCAGTACTTC
TRBV7-2	TRBJ2-2	TRBD1	many	CASSLAANPGTGFAGELFF	TGTGCCAGCAGCTTAGCGGCGAATCCCGGGACAGGATTCGCCGGGGAGCTGTTTTTT
TRBV20-1	TRBJ2-5	TRBD1	few	CSAAPIDRGDQETQYF	TGCAGTGCCGCCCCGATAGACAGGGGAGACCAAGAGACCCAGTACTTC
TRBV7-2	TRBJ1-1	TRBD1	few	CASSLAGQGVSEAFF	TGTGCCAGCAGCTTAGCGGGACAGGGGGTCTCTGAAGCTTTCTTT
TRBV24-1	TRBJ2-1	NA	few	CATSGWGTGNHNEQFF	TGTGCCACCAGTGGGTGGGGAACAGGGAACCACAATGAGCAGTTCTTC
TRBV28	TRBJ2-7	NA	many	CASIATGSYEQYF	TGTGCCAGCATCGCAACCGGGTCCTACGAGCAGTACTTC
TRBV3-1	TRBJ1-1	NA	few	CASSSTGGAEAFF	TGTGCCAGCAGCTCCACTGGGGGAGCTGAAGCTTTCTTT
TRBV24-1	TRBJ2-2	NA	many	CATSGRSTGELFF	TGTGCCACCAGCGGGAGATCCACCGGGGAGCTGTTTTTT
TRBV19	TRBJ2-7	TRBD2	NA	CASSARTSGTVYEQYF	TGTGCCAGTAGTGCTCGGACTAGCGGGACCGTCTACGAGCAGTACTTC
TRBV7-2	TRBJ2-7	NA	NA	CASSGKVGTYEQYF	TGTGCCAGCAGTGGGAAAGTAGGAACCTACGAGCAGTACTTC
TRBV7-3	TRBJ2-3	NA	few	CASSSGTVPDTQYF	TGTGCCAGCAGCTCAGGGACTGTCCCAGATACGCAGTATTTT
TRBV10-1	TRBJ2-7	NA	many	CASRKYLDSYEQYF	TGCGCCAGCAGAAAGTACCTGGACAGCTACGAGCAGTACTTC
TRBV9	TRBJ2-7	NA	many	CASSVVHSGEQYF	TGTGCCAGCAGCGTAGTGCACTCCGGCGAGCAGTACTTC
TRBV3-1	TRBJ1-3	NA	NA	CASSQEIGQGNTIYF	TGTGCCAGCAGCCAAGAAATAGGACAGGGAAACACCATATATTTT
TRBV10-3	TRBJ2-3	TRBD2	NA	CAISLAGDNTDTQYF	TGTGCCATCAGCCTAGCGGGGGACAACACAGATACGCAGTATTTT
TRBV27	TRBJ1-3	NA	many	CASSSFTGNTIYF	TGTGCCAGCAGTTCTTTTACAGGCAACACCATATATTTT
TRBV6-2/TRBV6-3	TRBJ2-2	TRBD2	few	CASSPAGGRSGELFF	TGTGCCAGCAGCCCTGCGGGAGGGCGGAGCGGGGAGCTGTTTTTT
TRBV7-9	TRBJ1-1	NA	NA	CASSFTEASNTEAFF	TGTGCCAGCAGCTTTACAGAAGCCTCGAACACTGAAGCTTTCTTT
TRBV20-1	TRBJ2-1	NA	few	CSARATTYNEQFF	TGCAGTGCTAGAGCAACAACCTACAATGAGCAGTTCTTC
TRBV5-1	TRBJ2-3	NA	few	CASMEGATDTQYF	TGCGCCAGCATGGAGGGGGCCACAGATACGCAGTATTTT
TRBV20-1	TRBJ2-7	NA	many	CSAPGRYPYEQYF	TGCAGTGCTCCAGGACGCTACCCCTACGAGCAGTACTTC
TRBV20-1	TRBJ2-1	TRBD2	few	CSAETSGRNEQFF	TGCAGTGCTGAGACTAGCGGGAGGAATGAGCAGTTCTTC
TRBV20-1	TRBJ2-5	TRBD2	many	CSADRQAGVETQYF	TGCAGTGCTGATCGCCAGGCGGGAGTAGAGACCCAGTACTTC